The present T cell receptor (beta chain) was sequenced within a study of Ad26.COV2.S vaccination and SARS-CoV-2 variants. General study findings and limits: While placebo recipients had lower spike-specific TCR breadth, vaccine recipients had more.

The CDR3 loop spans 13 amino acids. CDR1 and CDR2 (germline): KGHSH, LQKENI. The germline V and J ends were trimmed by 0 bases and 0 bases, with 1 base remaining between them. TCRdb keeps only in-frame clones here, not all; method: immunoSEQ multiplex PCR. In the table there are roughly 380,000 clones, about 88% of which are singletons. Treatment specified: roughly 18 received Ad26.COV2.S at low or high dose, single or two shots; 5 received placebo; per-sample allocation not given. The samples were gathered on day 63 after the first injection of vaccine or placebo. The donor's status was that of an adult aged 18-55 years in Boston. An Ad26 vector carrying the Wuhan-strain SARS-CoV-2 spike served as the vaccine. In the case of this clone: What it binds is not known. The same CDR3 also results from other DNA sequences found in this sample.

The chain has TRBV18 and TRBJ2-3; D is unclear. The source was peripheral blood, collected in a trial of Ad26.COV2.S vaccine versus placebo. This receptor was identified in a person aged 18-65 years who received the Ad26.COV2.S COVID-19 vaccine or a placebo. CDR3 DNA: TGTGCCAGCTCACCACCGAGCACAGATACGCAGTATTTT. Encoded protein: CASSPPSTDTQYF. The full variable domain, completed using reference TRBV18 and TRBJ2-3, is NAGVMQNPRHLVRRRGQEARLRCSPMKGHSHVYWYRQLPEEGLKFMVYLQKENIIDESGMPKERFSAEFPKEGPSILRIQQVVRGDSAAYFCASSPPSTDTQYFGPGTRLTVL.